Listed below are T cell receptor beta chains from one sample, sequenced in a study of shared clonotypes between healthy human individuals. Profiling relied on immunoSEQ multiplex PCR, and the TCRdb table lists in-frame clones only, not all of them. Counted here are over 2 million clones, roughly 96% occurring once; the ten biggest clones make up approximately 0.13%. Sample: naive CD4+ T cells sorted from blood. The receptors originated from a man aged 18 to 29 in good health. CDR3s include the opening cysteine and the closing phenylalanine or tryptophan. Fields, in order: V gene, CDR3 protein.

v_gene: TRBV18
CDR3aa: CASSPPQGDNSPLHF

v_gene: TRBV7-2
CDR3aa: CASSLDPNSGNTIYF

v_gene: TRBV29-1
CDR3aa: CSVSITTTTGELFF

v_gene: TRBV27
CDR3aa: CASRQGVSNQPQHF

v_gene: TRBV6-1
CDR3aa: CASSEGQVGTEAFF

v_gene: TRBV19
CDR3aa: CASSQLQILPNYGYTF

v_gene: TRBV5-1
CDR3aa: CASSFPGDEQFF

v_gene: TRBV4-1
CDR3aa: CASSKPGQGNSPLHF

v_gene: TRBV7-2
CDR3aa: CASSISGIVPYYEQYF

v_gene: TRBV28
CDR3aa: CASSLMALTEAFF

v_gene: TRBV2
CDR3aa: CASRRLRNEQYF

v_gene: TRBV4-1
CDR3aa: CASSQDGEFANYGYTF

v_gene: TRBV29-1
CDR3aa: CSVEEGDRGMYGYTF

v_gene: TRBV20-1
CDR3aa: CSSHNYNEQFF

v_gene: TRBV5-1
CDR3aa: CASSRTSGSTDTQYF

v_gene: TRBV6-5
CDR3aa: CASSRGLAYEQYF

v_gene: TRBV9
CDR3aa: CASKPAGVTGELFF

v_gene: TRBV4-2
CDR3aa: CASSQNRDRRATNEKLFF

v_gene: TRBV11-2
CDR3aa: CASSLGLQWGPPKLFF

v_gene: TRBV7-9
CDR3aa: CASSFATLTGGDGYEQYF

v_gene: TRBV6-5
CDR3aa: CASRRLWGNTEAFF

v_gene: TRBV7-3
CDR3aa: CASSLTNTDTQYF

v_gene: TRBV28
CDR3aa: CASSPSNSPLHF

v_gene: TRBV10-3
CDR3aa: CAISESQTRWGVF

v_gene: TRBV29-1
CDR3aa: CSVGDSRGHEQYF

v_gene: TRBV7-7
CDR3aa: CASSRERGGTDTQYF

v_gene: TRBV7-2
CDR3aa: CASRMGRSLSGNTIYF

v_gene: TRBV7-2
CDR3aa: CASSFLSGRSDPGYEQYF

v_gene: TRBV5-4
CDR3aa: CASSLVGHTGELFF

v_gene: TRBV2
CDR3aa: CASSRTGAYNEQFF

v_gene: TRBV18
CDR3aa: CASGPADTQYF

v_gene: TRBV21-1
CDR3aa: CASSKEYDGANVLTF

v_gene: TRBV7-9
CDR3aa: CASSLGGVNFYEQYF

v_gene: TRBV6-6
CDR3aa: CASSYLSGSYEQYF

v_gene: TRBV15
CDR3aa: CATSRVVPGLGANVLTF

v_gene: TRBV7-9
CDR3aa: CASSSSIQDRGYEQYF

v_gene: TRBV6-1
CDR3aa: CASRKGTYEQYF

v_gene: TRBV2
CDR3aa: CASRGQGDTQYF

v_gene: TRBV7-2
CDR3aa: CASSFRQGANEQYF

v_gene: TRBV5-1
CDR3aa: CASSLGGLTGPNTEAFF

v_gene: TRBV29-1
CDR3aa: CSVEGVISSYEQYF

v_gene: TRBV28
CDR3aa: CASSSYDGVETQYF

v_gene: TRBV19
CDR3aa: CASTPGSPNYGYTF

v_gene: TRBV10-3
CDR3aa: CAISESPGKRSTEAFF

v_gene: TRBV7-2
CDR3aa: CASSLGTGNYEQYF

v_gene: TRBV6-1
CDR3aa: CASSESGGPYEQYF

v_gene: TRBV5-1
CDR3aa: CASSLRAGGPTDTQYF

v_gene: TRBV18
CDR3aa: CASSPPSATAQYF

v_gene: TRBV5-1
CDR3aa: CASSTAGTGEGYTF

v_gene: TRBV25-1
CDR3aa: CASSQSSYNSPLHF

v_gene: TRBV6-1
CDR3aa: CASSEVYRGREKLFF

v_gene: TRBV30
CDR3aa: CAWTLRETQYF

v_gene: TRBV10-3
CDR3aa: CAIKAASGGGETQYF

v_gene: TRBV6-6
CDR3aa: CASLIDQGSGSPLHF

v_gene: TRBV4-1
CDR3aa: CASSRVGTDGNTIYF

v_gene: TRBV7-9
CDR3aa: CASRGEGVQYF

v_gene: TRBV2
CDR3aa: CASTEIRGANEQFF